Detailed here is one TCR beta chain. Its target is unknown. A read error may account for a junction end that differs from germline. Germline V gene lookup returns CDR1 WSHSY and CDR2 SAAADI. CDR3 length equals 16 residues. This sample was included in a study of tumor and adjacent non-tumor tissue in lung cancer. Whole-study results and caveats: Tumor tissue had significantly higher TCR diversity than normal lung.

This sample's RNA came from whole unsorted tissue. A modified ARM-PCR protocol with three rounds of nested PCR amplified TCRbeta. TCRdb recomputed calls from the multiplex PCR reads with MiXCR, one row per CDR3 protein. The top ten clones hold about 13% of a sample with 95,000 to 150,000 distinct CDR3 sequences, around three fifths of them seen once. This chain connects TRBV10-2 to TRBJ1-1; the D gene is possibly TRBD1 (6 bases). Source material: lung tumor tissue. This receptor was identified in a man aged 25 to 40 with non-small cell lung cancer. The CDR3 protein is CASIESGGAGTTEAFF. The CDR3 DNA reads as TGCGCCAGCATTGAGTCCGGGGGGGCTGGGACCACTGAAGCTTTCTTT.